Presented here are 17 T cell receptor beta chains from one specimen sequenced in a study of metastatic and nonmetastatic thyroid tumors. Thyroid surgery had not been preceded by any treatment in any patient. TCRdb called clones again from the PCR reads with MiXCR. The table shows nearly 35,000 clones, with approximately 15% occurring only once. The material sequenced was blood. The receptors here all came from a female donor with papillary thyroid cancer or a benign thyroid nodule (not recorded which). Some clones in this sample may be carry-over from other donors' samples.

This clone showed up many times. The V and J genes are TRBV30 and TRBJ2-7; a possible D gene is TRBD2 (5 bases). The CDR3 covers 16 residues. Germline V gene lookup returns CDR1 GTSNPN and CDR2 SVGIG (reference sequence). Trimming left V 4 bases short and J 2 bases short, with 21 bases between. CDR3 protein: CAWMAPRTSSTYEQYF. Written as DNA, the CDR3 is TGTGCCTGGATGGCCCCAAGAACTAGTTCTACCTACGAGCAGTACTTC.

There are many counts of this clone. This rearrangement joins TRBV28 to TRBJ2-1, with 10 bases that match TRBD1. The J segment lost 6 bases and the V segment lost 3 bases, leaving 23 bases of the junction unmatched. Germline CDR1 and CDR2: MDHEN and SYDVKM. The CDR3 contains 21 residues. CDR3 sequence (DNA): TGTGCCAGCAGTTTCTCCCCGACAGGGGGCATGAGCGGAGGCAAGGGCAATGAGCAGTTCTTC. Residues: CASSFSPTGGMSGGKGNEQFF.

This clone was detected only a few times. The chain joins TRBV25-1 to TRBJ2-7; D may be TRBD2 (6 bases). The CDR3 is 16 amino acids. Deletions cut 3 bases from V and 5 bases from J, with 20 bases between. Looked up from germline, CDR1 is MGHDK and CDR2 is SYGVNS. The CDR3 loop is CASSDWTTEGRDEQYF. CDR3 nucleotide sequence: TGTGCCAGCAGTGATTGGACTACCGAAGGCAGGGACGAGCAGTACTTC.

The V and J genes are TRBV7-9 and TRBJ1-2; no clear D gene. CDR1 and CDR2 (germline): SEHNR, FQNEAQ (reference sequence). CDR3 length: 12 amino acids. Trimming shortened V by 1 base and J by 9 bases, and 9 bases separated the two germline ends. The CDR3 loop reads CASSLETGSYTF. For the CDR3, the DNA is TGTGCCAGCAGCTTAGAGACTGGGAGCTACACCTTC.

This clone was picked up many times. The chain carries TRBV5-1 and TRBJ2-1, with TRBD2 identical over 8 bases. Germline CDR1 reads SGHRS; CDR2 reads YFSETQ. The CDR3 consists of 17 residues. The junction had 18 bases not matched to a gene; V was cut back by 4 bases and J by 9 bases. CDR3 coding DNA: TGCGCCAGCAGCCCGCGAATGATGAGGCTAGCGGGTAGTGAGCAGTTCTTC. It specifies CASSPRMMRLAGSEQFF.

On this clone: This may stem from a read error, because a much larger clone lies one nucleotide away. The same CDR3 also results from other DNA sequences found in this sample. This chain links TRBV5-6 with TRBJ2-3, with TRBD2 matching 8 bases. The germline V gene encodes CDR1 SGHDT and CDR2 YYEEEE. This CDR3 comprises 15 residues. DNA for the CDR3: TGTGCCAGCAGCTTTCTGGCGGGGGGCACTGATACGCAGTATTTT. Translation gives CASSFLAGGTDTQYF. The whole variable domain, remainder taken from reference TRBV5-6 and TRBJ2-3, is DAGVTQSPTHLIKTRGQQVTLRCSPKSGHDTVSWYQQALGQGPQFIFQYYEEEERQRGNFPDRFSGHQFPNYSSELNVNALLLGDSALYLCASSFLAGGTDTQYFGPGTRLTVL.

This clone was seen at least ten times. J is TRBJ1-6 and V is TRBV20-1; D is unclear. CDR1 is DFQATT and CDR2 is SNEGSKA in the germline V gene (reference sequence). There are 12 residues in the CDR3. V was shortened by 3 bases and J by 3 bases, with 3 bases between the two germline ends. The CDR3 nucleotides read TGCAGTGCTAGGGACTATAATTCACCCCTCCACTTT. Translating it yields CSARDYNSPLHF.

By its share, this clone is medium-sized (0.01 to 0.1%). CDR3 loop: CASSLDPAGANEQYF. Here the CDR3 DNA reads TGCGCCAGCAGCTTGGATCCAGCGGGAGCGAACGAGCAGTACTTC. This sequence joins TRBV5-1 and TRBJ2-7; the match to TRBD2 covers 8 bases. Trimming at V came to 0 bases and at J to 5 bases, leaving 7 bases not matched to a gene. The CDR3 totals 15 residues. CDR1 is SGHRS, CDR2 YFSETQ, per germline.

This clone was counted a few times. V and J are TRBV10-3 and TRBJ2-6; no definite D call. The CDR3 totals 13 residues. V was cut by 9 bases and J by 2 bases, with 8 bases left in between. The germline V gene has CDR1 ENHRY and CDR2 SYGVKD. The CDR3 protein is CAMSKTGANVLTF. CDR3 sequence (DNA): TGTGCCATGTCAAAAACTGGGGCCAACGTCCTGACTTTC.

The genes are TRBV2 and TRBJ2-7; D not resolved. This CDR3 has 11 residues. Germline V CDR1 and CDR2: SNHLY, FYNNEI. Trimming took off 6 bases at V and 7 bases at J, with 10 bases between the two ends. The CDR3 nucleotides read TGTGCCAGCAGGGACCGTACTGAGCAGTACTTC. Translation: CASRDRTEQYF.

This chain links TRBV20-1 with TRBJ2-7, with D possibly TRBD1 on 5 matching bases. The CDR3 length is 12 residues. The germline V gene has CDR1 DFQATT and CDR2 SNEGSKA (reference sequence). Trimming took 5 bases from V and 5 from J, leaving 13 bases between them. CDR3 coding DNA: TGCAGTGCTGGGCAGGTGGGGCACGAGCAGTACTTC. This gives the protein CSAGQVGHEQYF.

This clone was recorded at least ten times. This sequence joins TRBV3-1 and TRBJ2-3; TRBD2 matches at 13 bases. In germline, CDR1 is LGHDT, CDR2 YNNKEL (reference sequence). CDR3 length: 18 amino acids. The V and J ends lost 0 bases and 3 bases, in that order; junction bases with no gene match: 6. DNA for the CDR3: TGTGCCAGCAGCCAAGATTCGGGACTAGCGGGATTAACAGATACGCAGTATTTT. Amino acids: CASSQDSGLAGLTDTQYF.

This clone was observed at least ten times. This clone may be a read error of a much larger clone one base away. This CDR3 is also generated by other DNA sequences in the sample. The chain uses TRBV27 and TRBJ1-2, with D tentatively TRBD1 (5 bases). The length of the CDR3 is 13 residues. The germline gives CDR1 MNHEY, CDR2 SMNVEV (reference sequence). Trimming cost V 6 bases and J 11 bases, with 19 bases left between them. CDR3 sequence reads: CASSPRDSRGYTF. CDR3 sequence (DNA): TGTGCCAGCAGCCCGAGGGACTCCCGAGGTTACACCTTC.

In its sample, this clone is medium-sized. The chain links TRBV12-3 or TRBV12-4 to TRBJ2-7; D perhaps matches TRBD1 (5 bases). The V end lost 4 bases, the J end lost 4 bases, and 5 bases lay between the germline ends. The CDR3 contains 11 residues. CDR3 nucleotide sequence: TGTGCCAGCAGTTCAGGGTACGAGCAGTACTTC. Translating it yields CASSSGYEQYF.

This clone occurred many times. The same CDR3 also results from other DNA sequences found in this sample. V and J are TRBV4-1 and TRBJ2-3, with 8 nucleotides matching TRBD2. The CDR3 totals 15 residues. V gave up 5 bases and J gave up 5 bases; unmatched junction bases: 9. CDR1 and CDR2 from the germline V gene are MGHRA and YSYEKL. CDR3 protein: CASSVVGLAGDTQYF. The DNA for the CDR3 is TGCGCCAGCAGCGTAGTCGGGCTAGCGGGAGATACGCAGTATTTT.

The genes are TRBV7-2 and TRBJ2-7; a weak D match, TRBD2 (6 bases). The CDR3 covers 16 residues. Trimming pared 0 bases from V and 0 bases from J, leaving 12 bases between. Germline V CDR1 and CDR2: SGHTA, FQGNSA. The CDR3 protein is CASSLAGGGASYEQYF. The CDR3 DNA reads TGTGCCAGCAGCTTAGCCGGGGGAGGCGCCTCCTACGAGCAGTACTTC.

This chain links TRBV5-3 with TRBJ1-5, with D unresolved. TRBV5-3 is labeled an ORF, and its function is uncertain. Trimming took 8 bases from V and 3 from J, leaving 18 bases between them. The length of the CDR3 is 15 residues. CDR3 in DNA: TGTGCCAGTAAACCTCGACATCTTGACAATCAGCCCCAGCATTTT. The encoded protein is CASKPRHLDNQPQHF.